This T cell receptor (beta chain) was identified in a study of shared clonotypes between healthy human individuals (dated by TCRdb to 2018 to 2021). Background for the entire study: The cohort comprised two women and a few men aged 18 to 49 years. Between about 0.8 and 9 billion PBMCs per donor were obtained by leukapheresis. To estimate repertoire size and how much clonotype sharing occurs between individuals, the study deeply sequenced the blood TCR repertoires of several healthy adults. For each donor, CD4 naive and CD4 memory were each run on three plates, CD8 naive on two plates, and CD8 memory on one plate. Different laboratories and diverse techniques were used to prepare libraries and sequence TCR repertoires, to increase sequencing depth and limit assay-specific biases.

The donors were healthy, HIV-negative adults who had no recently reported acute infections or vaccinations. All donors were Caucasian adults living in Nashville, Tennessee, USA. CD4+ T cells were enriched by magnetic negative selection; naive cells were then positively selected on CD45RA, and the negative fraction formed the memory subset. After blood collection by leukapheresis, PBMCs were isolated using Ficoll-Histopaque density gradient centrifugation and then cryopreserved in the vapor phase of liquid nitrogen. Analytical flow cytometry was used to check the purity and quantity of every magnetically sorted T cell population. Each sorted fraction had its genomic DNA isolated and then quantified by UV absorbance on a Nanodrop 2000c. General findings and caveats noted by the study authors: Naive subsets generally had larger estimated clonotype richness than memory subsets did. Because the study included a small number of donors, the genetic and exposure-history diversity represented was limited. Only blood was sampled, and tissue TCR repertoires likely differ from those in blood. Incomplete sequencing was indicated by rarefaction of sorted-subset datasets, despite the large sequencing depth. Based on pairwise subsampling, the degree of clonotype sharing among donors was expected to be affected by sequencing depth. Across a few donors, roughly 5.1% of naive CD4, more than 3% of naive CD8, around 2.5% of memory CD4, and approximately 0.42% of memory CD8 clonotypes were shared. Compared with non-shared clonotypes, clonotypes shared by all four sorted-subset donors had higher generation probabilities.

CDR1 and CDR2 are read off the germline V gene (reference sequence) as GTSNPN and SVGIG. The V end loses 2 bases and the J end loses 4 bases, and a stretch of 12 bases separates them. From the cysteine through the phenylalanine, the CDR3 covers 14 amino acids. The read is trimmed to its CDR3 DNA, 42 bases read in frame from base 1. Using the deep immunoSEQ assay, TCR CDR3 regions were amplified from genomic DNA by multiplex PCR. For each cell subset, the extracted genomic DNA was distributed evenly across all wells of several immunoSEQ 96-well plates, and each plate served as one replicate. Each replicate PCR for sorted subsets received around 200 ng genomic DNA, equal to around 32,000 T cell genomes. The purified libraries were quantified using a Qubit 3.0 fluorometer, sized with a Bioanalyzer 2100, and then quantified again using the KAPA Library Quantification kit. A separate single-read 150-cycle Illumina NextSeq 550 flow cell was used to sequence each immunoSEQ 96-well plate. Concerning the study's data processing: Because the immunoSEQ output included only junctional sequences and no quality scores, the filtering could not be the same as the filtering used for full-length reads. To assign V/J genes and CDR3, sequences were annotated using PyIR, a Python wrapper for IgBLAST v1.9, with IMGT germline references. Any read was removed if the V/J assignment was weak (E-value above 1e-6), the CDR3 was missing, or the read contained stop codons, out-of-frame junctions, or ambiguous translated residues. V3J clonotypes were defined as sequences sharing the same inferred V gene, J gene, and CDR3 amino acid sequence. Percentage overlap between repertoires was calculated by dividing the number of shared unique clonotypes by the size of the smaller repertoire. Richness of each repertoire was evaluated using RTK rarefaction, the Chao1 estimator, and Recon v2.1 estimates of unobserved clonotypes. Generation probabilities for all TCRbeta clonotypes obtained by the gDNA method from a handful of donors were computed using OLGA. TCRdb mirrors the immuneACCESS table, restricted to in-frame sequences. Some clones are absent from its copies; in checked studies, under half trace to an unresolved V gene, and the reason for the others is unknown. That table gives V, J and clone size, and the DNA gave D and trimming. For this sample there are 980,000 or so clones; around 80% appear just once. The ten biggest clones cover nearly 1.5% of the sample.

A word on this clone: No antigen is known for it. No quality values exist for individual bases; no much larger clone is one base distant. In the same sample, other DNA sequences code for this CDR3.

The receptor was isolated from a man between 18 and 35 years old in good health. Recombination linked TRBV30 to TRBJ2-1; TRBD2 is possibly the D segment (7 matching bases). The sample comprised memory CD4+ T cells sorted from blood. The cell subset or site label here, explained by the study, means: CD45RA-negative fraction. CDR3 reads: CAWSRGGLYNEQFF. The sequence in DNA is TGTGCCTGGAGTAGGGGGGGCCTTTACAATGAGCAGTTCTTC.